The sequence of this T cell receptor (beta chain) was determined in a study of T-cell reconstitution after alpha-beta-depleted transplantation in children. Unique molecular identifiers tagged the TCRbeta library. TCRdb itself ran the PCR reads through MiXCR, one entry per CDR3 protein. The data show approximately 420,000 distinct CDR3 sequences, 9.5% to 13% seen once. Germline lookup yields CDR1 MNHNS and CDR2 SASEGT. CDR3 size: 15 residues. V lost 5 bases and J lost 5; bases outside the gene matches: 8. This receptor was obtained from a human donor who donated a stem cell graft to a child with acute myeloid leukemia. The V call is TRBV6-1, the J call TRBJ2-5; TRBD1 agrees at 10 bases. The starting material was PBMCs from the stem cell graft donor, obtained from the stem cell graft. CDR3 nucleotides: TGTGCCAGCAGTAGCACCGGGACAGGGGTGGAGACCCAGTACTTC. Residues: CASSSTGTGVETQYF.